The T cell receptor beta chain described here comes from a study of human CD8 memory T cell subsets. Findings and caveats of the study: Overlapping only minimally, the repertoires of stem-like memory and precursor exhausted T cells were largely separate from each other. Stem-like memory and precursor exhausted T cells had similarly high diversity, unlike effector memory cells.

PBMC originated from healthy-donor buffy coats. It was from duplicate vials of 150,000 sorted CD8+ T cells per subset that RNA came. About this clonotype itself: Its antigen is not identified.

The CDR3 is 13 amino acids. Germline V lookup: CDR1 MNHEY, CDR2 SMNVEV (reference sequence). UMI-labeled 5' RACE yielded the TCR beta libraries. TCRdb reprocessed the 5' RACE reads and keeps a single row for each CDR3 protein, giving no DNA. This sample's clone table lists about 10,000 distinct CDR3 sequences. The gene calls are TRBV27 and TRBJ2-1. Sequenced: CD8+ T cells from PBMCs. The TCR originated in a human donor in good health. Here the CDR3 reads CASSLSGSVAQFF.